The entry that follows covers one TCR beta chain sequence. The antigen remains unidentified. For TCRbeta, the library was prepared with unique molecular identifiers. One entry per CDR3 protein results from TCRdb running MiXCR on the PCR reads. This table holds 300,000 to 350,000 distinct CDR3 sequences, approximately 23% found once. The V and J ends lost 3 bases and 0 bases respectively, with 7 bases between them. The CDR3 is 14 residues long. Germline CDR1 SGHDT, CDR2 YYEEEE. The source of the sample is a study of T-cell reconstitution after alpha-beta-depleted transplantation in children. Study-level findings and limits: Certain patients had high TCRbeta diversity at day 60, and it came from recipient T cells and thymic progenitors that survived. Diversity and T-cell counts at one year after transplant derived mostly from new T cells. After transplant, at about two months, alpha-beta T cells were reportedly derived from several hundred expanded graft clones.

This receptor was taken from a male patient under 18 who had a stem cell transplant for acute lymphoblastic leukemia, so the T cells may come from the graft donor. This material consisted of PBMCs, mostly from graft donor cells, taken 180 days after TCRalphabeta/CD19-depleted stem cell transplant. The rearrangement links TRBV5-6 to TRBJ2-1; no clear D gene. The CDR3 here is CASSYPSSYNEQFF. CDR3 nucleotide sequence: TGTGCCAGCAGCTACCCCAGCTCCTACAATGAGCAGTTCTTC.